The clone carrying this T cell receptor (beta chain) has a single count. Its antigen is as yet unknown. The data belong to a study of regulatory T cells in long-lasting Graves disease. Study-level information: By definition, persistent Graves' disease involved antithyroid drugs for over 5 years alongside positive TSH receptor antibodies. Study-wide results and limits: Comparison showed that persistent patients shared more public clonotypes (fewer than 3,000) than new patients (about 970).

The CDR3 has 14 amino acids. Unmatched junction bases numbered 6, after V lost 0 bases and J lost 10 bases. The V gene's germline CDR1 is MGHDK and CDR2 SYGVNS. Time point noted: persistent/refractory GD, antithyroid drugs over 5 years with positive TRAb. RNA from PBMCs was the source of the TCR library. The TCR beta library used iRepertoire HTBI primers with Arm-PCR amplification of CDR3. In the authors' workflow: The samples included approximately 60 TRBV and 14 TRBJ segments. TCRdb analysed the multiplex PCR reads with MiXCR anew, one entry per CDR3 protein. TCRdb, not the authors, supplied the V and J calls. The sample carries about 460,000 distinct CDR3 sequences, around a fifth recorded once.

The sequence was collected from a female donor with Graves disease. The gene calls are TRBV25-1 and TRBJ2-1; 7 positions match TRBD1. The sample was peripheral blood mononuclear cells (PBMCs), taken when the disease was refractory, from a patient treated with antithyroid drugs. CDR3 sequence reads: CASSEYAGGGEQFF. DNA of the CDR3: TGTGCCAGCAGTGAATATGCAGGGGGTGGGGAGCAGTTCTTC.